This TCR beta chain was sequenced during a study of blood T cell repertoires in COVID-19. Across the whole study: From the United States, Italy and Spain came samples of acute and convalescent COVID-19. T cells, B-cell-depleted T cells, or PBMCs provided the cDNA or gDNA that served as material.

The CDR3 length is 14 residues. V lost 1 base to trimming and J lost 8 bases, with 11 bases between them. Germline V lookup: CDR1 LNHNV, CDR2 YYDKDF (reference sequence). In the study's own analysis: Nucleated cell number was recorded as an estimate derived from reference gene primer amplification. Sequenced by immunoSEQ multiplex PCR; TCRdb stores in-frame clones only, minus some. V and J calls and clone size come straight from that table; D and trimming were deduced from the DNA. The table has 300,000 or so clones, about nine tenths seen once. The sequence was collected from a young woman who had recovered from COVID-19. The rearrangement links TRBV15 to TRBJ1-4; possible D gene TRBD1, 5 bases. The sequenced sample was peripheral blood. CDR3 region: CATSRAPKGEKLFF. The CDR3 nucleotides are TGTGCCACCAGCAGAGCTCCAAAGGGGGAAAAACTGTTTTTT.